The 18 T cell receptor beta chains given below trace back to one sample, sequenced in a study of technical replicates of blood from a few donors. The data were produced by immunoSEQ multiplex PCR, yet TCRdb's version contains in-frame clones alone and is incomplete. The sample lists under 70,000 clones, roughly 92% seen once, with around 4.5% in the top ten. Sequencing input: PBMCs. The receptors originated from a human donor in good health. Some clones in this sample may be carry-over from other donors' samples.

This sequence joins TRBV4-3 and TRBJ2-7; 9 positions match TRBD1. Trimming cost V 4 bases and J 4 bases; bases outside gene matches: 8. This CDR3 has 15 residues. Germline CDR1 reads LGHNA; CDR2 reads YSLEER. CDR3: CASSRNRGRIYEQYF. The DNA for the CDR3 is TGCGCCAGCAGCCGAAACAGGGGGCGAATTTACGAGCAGTACTTC.

CDR3 amino acids: CASSRDRVLYQPQHF. As DNA, the CDR3 is TGTGCCAGCAGCCGGGACAGGGTGTTGTATCAGCCCCAGCATTTT. V usage is TRBV6-1 and J usage is TRBJ1-5; 9 bases match TRBD1. Germline loops: CDR1 MNHNS, CDR2 SASEGT. This CDR3 is built from 15 residues. V gave up 6 bases and J gave up 5 bases; unmatched junction bases: 8.

CDR3 amino acids: CARGGANGYQETQYF. The CDR3 nucleotides are TGTGCCAGAGGGGGGGCGAATGGGTACCAAGAGACCCAGTACTTC. The genes are TRBV9 and TRBJ2-5; weak D call: TRBD2 (7 bases). CDR3 length: 15 residues. Trimming stripped 8 bases from V and 0 bases from J, with 17 bases between. The germline V gene encodes CDR1 SGDLS and CDR2 YYNGEE.

A word on this clone: Other DNA sequences in the same sample also yield this CDR3. This chain joins TRBV19 and TRBJ2-3; 10 nucleotides align to TRBD2. The CDR3 is made up of 16 amino acids. Germline CDR1 and CDR2: LNHDA and SQIVND (reference sequence). Trimming took 1 base from V and 3 from J; bases not matched to a gene: 4. CDR3 residues: CASSIGLAGATDTQYF. For the CDR3, the DNA is TGTGCCAGTAGTATAGGGCTAGCGGGAGCGACAGATACGCAGTATTTT.

This chain links TRBV2 with TRBJ1-2; 8 bases align to TRBD1. The CDR3 runs to 13 residues. J gave up 4 bases and V 6 bases, and 4 bases lay outside the gene matches. Looked up from germline, CDR1 is SNHLY and CDR2 is FYNNEI. CDR3 DNA sequence: TGTGCCAGCAGAGTGACAGGGGTCTATGGCTACACCTTC. Translating gives CASRVTGVYGYTF.

In this sample, this clone turned up once. Other DNA sequences in the same sample also yield this CDR3. The rearrangement links TRBV2 to TRBJ1-5; 8 positions match TRBD1. This CDR3 has 14 amino acids. Germline V gene sequence: CDR1 SNHLY, CDR2 FYNNEI. The J segment lost 2 bases and the V segment lost 6 bases, leaving 3 bases of the junction unmatched. The CDR3 spells CASSADRGNQPQHF. The DNA for the CDR3 is TGTGCCAGCAGCGCGGACAGGGGCAATCAGCCCCAGCATTTT.

This clone was found once. The gene calls are TRBV5-4 and TRBJ2-7, with D possibly being TRBD2 (6 bases). With 5 bases removed from V and 6 bases from J, the gap between germline ends came to 21 bases. The CDR3 has 15 amino acids. The germline gives CDR1 SGHNT, CDR2 YYREEE (reference sequence). CDR3 in DNA: TGTGCCAGCAGGTCAGATCCCGGGAGCCAGACCGAGCAGTACTTC. Translation: CASRSDPGSQTEQYF.

The gene calls are TRBV7-8 and TRBJ2-5, with TRBD2 matching over 7 bases. Germline CDR1 SGHVS, CDR2 FQNEAQ. V shed 5 bases, J shed 5 bases, and the junction held 5 bases outside the gene matches. The CDR3 has 13 amino acids. For the CDR3, the DNA is TGTGCCAGCAGCCCCCGACTAGCCGAGACCCAGTACTTC. Translation: CASSPRLAETQYF.

V and J are TRBV15 and TRBJ1-6, with D perhaps matching TRBD1 (5 bases). The CDR3 contains 14 residues. CDR1 and CDR2 from the germline V gene are LNHNV and YYDKDF (reference sequence). With 2 bases removed from V and 10 bases from J, the gap between germline ends came to 12 bases. The CDR3 region is CATSRPGASSPLHF. The DNA of the CDR3 is TGTGCCACCAGCAGACCTGGGGCATCATCACCCCTCCACTTT.

The chain couples TRBV4-3 to TRBJ1-6; 7 bases are a match to TRBD1. Germline V gene lookup returns CDR1 LGHNA and CDR2 YSLEER. J lost 8 bases, V lost 0 bases, and 7 bases had no gene match. This CDR3 has 16 amino acids. The CDR3 DNA follows: TGCGCCAGCAGCCAAGATGTTAGGGACAGCTATTCACCCCTCCACTTT. This encodes CASSQDVRDSYSPLHF.

The chain combines TRBV7-8 with TRBJ2-7, with 8 bases aligning to TRBD1. The germline V gene encodes CDR1 SGHVS and CDR2 FQNEAQ. This CDR3 contains 15 residues. V shed 0 bases, J shed 6 bases, and the junction held 7 bases outside the gene matches. Written as DNA, the CDR3 is TGTGCCAGCAGCTTAGCGGAGCAGGGGGCATTCGAGCAGTACTTC. It yields the protein CASSLAEQGAFEQYF.

The chain combines TRBV7-2 with TRBJ1-3; 7 bases align to TRBD1. Trimming removed 1 base from V and 4 bases from J; junction bases left unmatched: 4. The CDR3 extends over 15 amino acids. Germline V gives CDR1 SGHTA, CDR2 FQGNSA. The CDR3: CASSLEGGSGNTIYF. In DNA form, the CDR3 reads TGTGCCAGCAGCTTAGAAGGGGGCTCCGGAAACACCATATATTTT. Full variable domain (outside the CDR3, taken from reference TRBV7-2 and TRBJ1-3): GAGVSQSPSNKVTEKGKDVELRCDPISGHTALYWYRQSLGQGLEFLIYFQGNSAPDKSGLPSDRFSAERTGGSVSTLTIQRTQQEDSAVYLCASSLEGGSGNTIYFGEGSWLTVV.

This sequence joins TRBV18 and TRBJ1-1, with D hard to call. The CDR3 covers 14 residues. Germline V CDR1 and CDR2: KGHSH, LQKENI. The ends were cut back, 3 bases at V and 5 bases at J, with 13 bases in the middle. CDR3 amino acids: CASSPTPRDTEAFF. The CDR3 nucleotides read TGTGCCAGCTCACCTACCCCCCGGGATACTGAAGCTTTCTTT.

This CDR3 reads CASSRLGGELEAFF. The CDR3 bases are TGTGCCAGCAGCCGATTGGGGGGGGAATTAGAAGCTTTCTTT. V usage is TRBV5-4 and J usage is TRBJ1-1; tentative D call: TRBD1 (5 bases). Germline-derived CDR1 and CDR2 are SGHNT and YYREEE (reference sequence). The V end lost 4 bases, the J end lost 8 bases, and 18 bases lay between the germline ends. This CDR3 is built from 14 residues.

This CDR3 reads CASSLYSNTDTQYF. As DNA, the CDR3 is TGTGCCAGCAGCTTATACAGTAACACAGATACGCAGTATTTT. The chain links TRBV7-3 to TRBJ2-3; the D is unclear. Looked up from germline, CDR1 is SGHTA and CDR2 is FQGTGA. V dropped 2 bases and J dropped 2 bases, with 8 bases sitting between them. The CDR3 covers 14 residues.

The chain is built from TRBV5-1 and TRBJ1-5; D remains ambiguous. The CDR3 is made up of 13 amino acids. Between the trimmed V and J ends, which lost 0 bases and 5 bases, there was a span of 6 bases. The V gene's germline CDR1 is SGHRS and CDR2 YFSETQ. The CDR3, as DNA: TGCGCCAGCAGCTTGGCCGAGGATCAGCCCCAGCATTTT. Its protein product is CASSLAEDQPQHF.

V usage is TRBV7-2 and J usage is TRBJ2-1; 10 nucleotides align to TRBD2. V lost 7 bases, J lost 2 bases, and 8 bases stayed unmatched. The CDR3 contains 16 residues. Germline V gene data show CDR1 as SGHTA and CDR2 as FQGNSA. CDR3 amino acids: CASNTVAGGTYNEQFF. The CDR3 DNA is TGTGCCAGCAATACGGTAGCGGGGGGCACCTACAATGAGCAGTTCTTC.

This chain joins TRBV13 and TRBJ1-2, with D tentatively TRBD1 (6 bases). The CDR3 spans 15 residues. Germline lookup yields CDR1 PRHDT and CDR2 FYEKMQ (reference sequence). V was clipped by 0 bases and J by 0 bases, with 8 bases between them. This CDR3 is CASSLGQGANYGYTF. For the CDR3, the DNA is TGTGCCAGCAGCTTAGGACAGGGCGCTAACTATGGCTACACCTTC. The full variable domain, in which reference TRBV13 and TRBJ1-2 provide the parts outside the CDR3, is AAGVIQSPRHLIKEKRETATLKCYPIPRHDTVYWYQQGPGQDPQFLISFYEKMQSDKGSIPDRFSAQQFSDYHSELNMSSLELGDSALYFCASSLGQGANYGYTFGSGTRLTVV.